This is a list of T cell receptor beta chains from one sample in a study of shared clonotypes between healthy human individuals. Produced via immunoSEQ multiplex PCR; TCRdb's table is partial and in-frame only. This table holds 2 million or so clones, 85% to 95% found once. Sequenced material: naive CD4+ T cells sorted from blood. The receptors were sampled from a man aged 18 to 29 in good health. CDR3s include the opening cysteine and the closing phenylalanine or tryptophan. Fields, in order: V gene, J gene, D gene, clone size, CDR3 DNA, CDR3 protein. The D gene is left open where the match is weak. Expanded clones get a size class; other rows say once, few or many, or leave the size out.

V: TRBV18; J: TRBJ2-5; D: NA; size: NA; DNA: TGTGCCAGCTCACGTCAAGAGACCCAGTACTTC; CDR3: CASSRQETQYF
V: TRBV18; J: TRBJ2-7; D: TRBD1; size: NA; DNA: TGTGCCAGCTCCCCCTTGCCCGGGACAGGGAATTGGGAGCAGTACTTC; CDR3: CASSPLPGTGNWEQYF
V: TRBV30; J: TRBJ2-7; D: NA; size: NA; DNA: TGTGCCTGGAGTGTACAAGGGCCCGAGCAGTACTTC; CDR3: CAWSVQGPEQYF
V: TRBV21-1; J: TRBJ2-7; D: NA; size: NA; DNA: TGTGCCAGCAGCAAAAGGTGGGGGAGATGGTACGAGCAGTACTTC; CDR3: CASSKRWGRWYEQYF
V: TRBV7-2; J: TRBJ1-1; D: TRBD1; size: NA; DNA: TGTGCCAGCAGAGCGGGACAGGGGATGGGGAAAGCTTTCTTT; CDR3: CASRAGQGMGKAFF
V: TRBV5-1; J: TRBJ2-6; D: NA; size: NA; DNA: TGCGCCAGCGCGAAAGCCATGGCGATGAGCTCTGGGGCCAACGTCCTGACTTTC; CDR3: CASAKAMAMSSGANVLTF
V: TRBV5-1; J: TRBJ2-1; D: TRBD2; size: NA; DNA: TGCGCCAGCAGCCTCGTTTCCGCTAGCGGATACAATGAGCAGTTCTTC; CDR3: CASSLVSASGYNEQFF
V: TRBV9; J: TRBJ1-6; D: NA; size: NA; DNA: TGTGCCAGCAGCGTCGCGGGGACCTATAATTCACCCCTCCACTTT; CDR3: CASSVAGTYNSPLHF
V: TRBV6-1; J: TRBJ1-4; D: NA; size: NA; DNA: TGTGCCAGCAGTGAAGCGCTTGGTGCTAATGAAAAACTGTTTTTT; CDR3: CASSEALGANEKLFF
V: TRBV6-1; J: TRBJ2-3; D: TRBD2; size: once; DNA: TGTGCCAGCACCGGGACTAGCGGGAGCACAGATACGCAGTATTTT; CDR3: CASTGTSGSTDTQYF
V: TRBV30; J: TRBJ1-5; D: TRBD1; size: NA; DNA: TGTGCCTGGAGTTTCAGGGACAGGGGAAATCAGCCCCAGCATTTT; CDR3: CAWSFRDRGNQPQHF
V: TRBV19; J: TRBJ1-5; D: NA; size: NA; DNA: TGTGCCAGTAGTATGGGAGACAGCAATCAGCCCCAGCATTTT; CDR3: CASSMGDSNQPQHF
V: TRBV6-4; J: TRBJ1-2; D: NA; size: NA; DNA: TGTGCCAGCAGTGCCCATTACCCTTCTGGCTATGGCTACACCTTC; CDR3: CASSAHYPSGYGYTF
V: TRBV29-1; J: TRBJ2-1; D: TRBD1; size: NA; DNA: TGCAGCGCCGGGACAGGGGCGACCTACAATGAGCAGTTCTTC; CDR3: CSAGTGATYNEQFF
V: TRBV5-8; J: TRBJ1-2; D: NA; size: NA; DNA: TGTGCCAGCAGCTTGGCCAGGGTAAGGGGCTACACCTTC; CDR3: CASSLARVRGYTF
V: TRBV4-2; J: TRBJ2-7; D: TRBD2; size: NA; DNA: TGTGCCAGCAGCCATACCGGGACTAGCGGGGGACCCTACGAGCAGTACTTC; CDR3: CASSHTGTSGGPYEQYF
V: TRBV2; J: TRBJ1-5; D: TRBD1; size: NA; DNA: TGTGCCAGCAGTGGCCAGGGGGTCAATCAGCCCCAGCATTTT; CDR3: CASSGQGVNQPQHF
V: TRBV10-3; J: TRBJ1-2; D: NA; size: NA; DNA: TGTGCCATCAGTTTGCAGGATGCTAACTATGGCTACACCTTC; CDR3: CAISLQDANYGYTF
V: TRBV5-1; J: TRBJ2-3; D: NA; size: NA; DNA: TGCGCCAGCAGCTTGAGGGTGAGCACAGATACGCAGTATTTT; CDR3: CASSLRVSTDTQYF
V: TRBV6-1; J: TRBJ2-5; D: TRBD1; size: once; DNA: TGTGCCAGCCACAGGGGCTCCCTAGGACAAGAGACCCAGTACTTC; CDR3: CASHRGSLGQETQYF
V: TRBV6-6; J: TRBJ1-3; D: NA; size: NA; DNA: TGTGCCAGCAGTTACGTGGCTGGAAACACCATATATTTT; CDR3: CASSYVAGNTIYF
V: TRBV7-2; J: TRBJ1-5; D: NA; size: NA; DNA: TGTGCCAGCAGCTTAGCCGGGGGGCTGGGAGGTCAGCCCCAGCATTTT; CDR3: CASSLAGGLGGQPQHF
V: TRBV11-2; J: TRBJ2-5; D: TRBD1; size: NA; DNA: TGTGCCAGCAGCCTCTCGGCAGGGGGCTTTCAGACCCAGTACTTC; CDR3: CASSLSAGGFQTQYF
V: TRBV5-4; J: TRBJ1-3; D: NA; size: NA; DNA: TGTGCCAGCAGCTTGATAGGGGCCGGAAACACCATATATTTT; CDR3: CASSLIGAGNTIYF
V: TRBV10-3; J: TRBJ2-7; D: NA; size: NA; DNA: TGTGCCATTTCCGGGACGGGGGGCCACGAGCAGTACTTC; CDR3: CAISGTGGHEQYF
V: TRBV28; J: TRBJ1-5; D: NA; size: once; DNA: TGTGCCAGCAGTTTATTCCGGGGCAATCAGCCCCAGCATTTT; CDR3: CASSLFRGNQPQHF
V: TRBV7-2; J: TRBJ2-2; D: NA; size: NA; DNA: TGTGCCAGCAGCTTTCCGGGGTACACCGGGGAGCTGTTTTTT; CDR3: CASSFPGYTGELFF
V: TRBV5-4; J: TRBJ1-2; D: NA; size: NA; DNA: TGTGCCAGCAGCCCGGGGGGGCCTTCTGGCTACACCTTC; CDR3: CASSPGGPSGYTF
V: TRBV28; J: TRBJ1-6; D: NA; size: NA; DNA: TGTGCCAGCAGTTTATACGACAGAAATTCACCCCTCCACTTT; CDR3: CASSLYDRNSPLHF
V: TRBV6-6; J: TRBJ2-7; D: NA; size: NA; DNA: TGTGCCAGCAGCCCCCGGGGCGGGCTTAGCTCCTACGAGCAGTACTTC; CDR3: CASSPRGGLSSYEQYF
V: TRBV9; J: TRBJ1-6; D: NA; size: NA; DNA: TGTGCCAGCAGCGTAGCAGACCCAGGTCCTAATTCACCCCTCCACTTT; CDR3: CASSVADPGPNSPLHF
V: TRBV19; J: TRBJ1-2; D: NA; size: NA; DNA: TGTGCCAGTAGTACCACGGCAGGGTCGGGCGGCTACACCTTC; CDR3: CASSTTAGSGGYTF
V: TRBV10-3; J: TRBJ1-2; D: NA; size: once; DNA: TGTGCCATCAGTGATATCAACTATGGCTACACCTTC; CDR3: CAISDINYGYTF
V: TRBV10-3; J: TRBJ1-4; D: TRBD1; size: once; DNA: TGTGCCATCAGTGACAGGGGGCTTCCTGGTGAAAAACTGTTTTTT; CDR3: CAISDRGLPGEKLFF
V: TRBV5-4; J: TRBJ1-1; D: NA; size: NA; DNA: TGTGCCAGCAGCTTGGAGACGGTGAACACTGAAGCTTTCTTT; CDR3: CASSLETVNTEAFF
V: TRBV7-6; J: TRBJ1-5; D: NA; size: NA; DNA: TGTGCCAGCAGCTTACAGACTTTCCATCAGCCCCAGCATTTT; CDR3: CASSLQTFHQPQHF
V: TRBV2; J: TRBJ1-4; D: NA; size: NA; DNA: TGTGCCAGCAGTGAATGGCCGCTTAATGAAAAACTGTTTTTT; CDR3: CASSEWPLNEKLFF
V: TRBV10-3; J: TRBJ2-4; D: TRBD2; size: NA; DNA: TGTGCCATCAGCCCTAGCGGGAGGGACATTCAGTACTTC; CDR3: CAISPSGRDIQYF
V: TRBV5-6; J: TRBJ2-7; D: NA; size: once; DNA: TGTGCCAGCAGCTTGATTGGCCCCTACGAGCAGTACTTC; CDR3: CASSLIGPYEQYF
V: TRBV6-1; J: TRBJ2-2; D: TRBD2; size: NA; DNA: TGTGCCGCGTTAGGGGAGGGCGGGGAGCTGTTTTTT; CDR3: CAALGEGGELFF
V: TRBV11-2; J: TRBJ2-3; D: NA; size: NA; DNA: TGTGCCAGCAGCTTATTAGGCGAAGTTGCAGATACGCAGTATTTT; CDR3: CASSLLGEVADTQYF
V: TRBV7-9; J: TRBJ1-6; D: TRBD1; size: NA; DNA: TGTGCCAGCAGCTTAGGCCCAGGGGGTGATTCACCCCTCCACTTT; CDR3: CASSLGPGGDSPLHF
V: TRBV11-2; J: TRBJ2-7; D: TRBD1; size: NA; DNA: TGTGCCAGCAGCAACCCCCCGGGACAGGGGAAGAACGAGCAGTACTTC; CDR3: CASSNPPGQGKNEQYF